Each of the 8 T cell receptor beta chains below was sequenced from the same sample in a study of cytomegalovirus exposure and HLA in healthy donors. Clones were read by immunoSEQ multiplex PCR, and TCRdb kept only the in-frame ones, dropping some. The data hold approximately 120,000 clones, with over 85% observed a single time. The sample taken for sequencing was PBMCs. The receptors were gathered from a woman aged 18-29 years in good health and CMV-seronegative.

This clone was seen a single time. This sequence joins TRBV25-1 and TRBJ2-3; 7 nucleotides agree with TRBD1. CDR1 and CDR2 (germline): MGHDK, SYGVNS. Unmatched junction bases numbered 6, after V lost 2 bases and J lost 4 bases. The CDR3 runs 15 residues. The DNA of the CDR3 is TGTGCCAGCAGTGAAAAAGGCAGGGGGTCAGATACGCAGTATTTT. Amino acids: CASSEKGRGSDTQYF.

The genes are TRBV6-6 and TRBJ1-5; 7 bases line up with TRBD1. The CDR3 has 13 residues. The ends lost 6 bases at V and 3 bases at J; junction bases unmatched: 2. Germline V gene sequence: CDR1 MNHNY, CDR2 SVGAGI (reference sequence). The CDR3 coding sequence is TGTGCCAGCAGAGACAGGGACAATCAGCCCCAGCATTTT. It specifies CASRDRDNQPQHF.

The rearrangement uses TRBV5-6 and TRBJ1-1; tentative D call: TRBD1 (6 bases). V was clipped by 3 bases and J by 3 bases, with 12 bases between them. CDR3 size: 14 residues. Germline CDR1 SGHDT, CDR2 YYEEEE. This chain's CDR3 is CASSWGAGDTEAFF. The DNA for the CDR3 is TGTGCCAGCAGCTGGGGGGCGGGGGACACTGAAGCTTTCTTT. Using reference TRBV5-6 and TRBJ1-1 for the parts outside the CDR3, the full variable domain is DAGVTQSPTHLIKTRGQQVTLRCSPKSGHDTVSWYQQALGQGPQFIFQYYEEEERQRGNFPDRFSGHQFPNYSSELNVNALLLGDSALYLCASSWGAGDTEAFFGQGTRLTVV.

For the CDR3, the DNA is TGTGCCAGCAGTTTCTCGGGACTCACCACGAACACTGAAGCTTTCTTT. This translates into CASSFSGLTTNTEAFF. J is TRBJ1-1 and V is TRBV27, with a tentative D call TRBD1 (5 bases). From germline, CDR1 is MNHEY and CDR2 SMNVEV (reference sequence). Trimming removed 3 bases from V and 1 base from J, with 15 bases in between. The CDR3 contains 16 residues.

This clone was detected only once. This rearrangement joins TRBV2 to TRBJ2-1; 10 nucleotides line up with TRBD1. The CDR3 covers 14 residues. After removal of 7 bases from V and 5 bases from J, the junction contained 5 bases not matched to a gene. CDR1 is SNHLY and CDR2 is FYNNEI in the germline V gene. The DNA for the CDR3 is TGTGCCAGCAAAGGGACAGGGGAAAACAATGAGCAGTTCTTC. It encodes CASKGTGENNEQFF.

V is TRBV5-1 and J is TRBJ1-1, with 7 bases matching TRBD1. From germline, CDR1 is SGHRS and CDR2 YFSETQ. The CDR3 contains 15 residues. V shed 5 bases and J 6 bases; nucleotides not matched to a gene: 13. In DNA, the CDR3 is TGCGCCAGCAGTCTCAGTTCCCAGGGGGTCCCTGAAGCTTTCTTT. Translated, it gives CASSLSSQGVPEAFF.

The chain is built from TRBV7-9 and TRBJ2-3, with TRBD2 matching 11 bases. After removal of 5 bases from V and 1 base from J, the junction contained 2 bases not matched to a gene. Germline V gene sequence: CDR1 SEHNR, CDR2 FQNEAQ (reference sequence). This CDR3 is 15 amino acids long. The CDR3 here is CASSLLAGGTDTQYF. CDR3 nucleotide sequence: TGTGCCAGCAGCCTACTAGCGGGAGGCACAGATACGCAGTATTTT.

The chain recombines TRBV4-2 with TRBJ2-3; TRBD2 aligns across 11 bases. The ends lost 2 bases at V and 4 bases at J; junction bases unmatched: 8. The CDR3 has 17 amino acids. Germline loops: CDR1 LGHNA, CDR2 YNFKEQ. The CDR3 DNA follows: TGTGCCAGCAGCCAATCCGTGGCACTAGCGGGAGCAGATACGCAGTATTTT. Translation: CASSQSVALAGADTQYF.